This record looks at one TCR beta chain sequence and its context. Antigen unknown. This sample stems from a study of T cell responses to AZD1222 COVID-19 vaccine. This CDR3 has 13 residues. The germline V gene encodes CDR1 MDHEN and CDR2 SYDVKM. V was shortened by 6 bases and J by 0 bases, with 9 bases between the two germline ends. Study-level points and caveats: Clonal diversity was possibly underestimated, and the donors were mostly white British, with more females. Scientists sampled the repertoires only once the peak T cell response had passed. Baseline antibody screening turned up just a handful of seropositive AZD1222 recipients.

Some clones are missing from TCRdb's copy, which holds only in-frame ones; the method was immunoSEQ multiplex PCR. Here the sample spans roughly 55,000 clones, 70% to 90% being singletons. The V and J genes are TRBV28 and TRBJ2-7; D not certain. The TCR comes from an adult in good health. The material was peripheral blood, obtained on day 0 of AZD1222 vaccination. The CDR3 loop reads CASRAGSSYEQYF. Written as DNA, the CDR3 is TGTGCCAGCAGGGCCGGGTCCTCCTACGAGCAGTACTTC.